What follows are 26 T cell receptor beta chains derived from one specimen sequenced in a study of blood T cell repertoires in COVID-19. Using immunoSEQ multiplex PCR, the repertoire was profiled, and TCRdb retains in-frame clones only, with some absent. The table shows about 130,000 clones, with about 88% occurring only once. Source material: peripheral blood. Receptor source: a woman aged 80 or over with acute or convalescent COVID-19.

V is TRBV6-2 or TRBV6-3 and J is TRBJ1-5; D is perhaps TRBD1 (5 bases). With 5 bases removed from V and 3 bases from J, the gap between germline ends came to 11 bases. The germline CDR1 and CDR2 sequences are MNHEY and SVGEGT. The CDR3 runs to 14 residues. The CDR3 region is CASSKQVYNQPQHF. CDR3 nucleotides: TGTGCCAGCAGTAAACAGGTTTACAATCAGCCCCAGCATTTT.

A note on this clone: At one end, the junction sequence differs from germline, possibly due to a read error. The chain recombines TRBV20-1 with TRBJ2-1, with D possibly matching TRBD1 (5 bases). This CDR3 spans 11 amino acids. The germline CDR1 and CDR2 sequences are DFQATT and SNEGSKA (reference sequence). The CDR3 region is CSARDRGHKIF. CDR3 bases: TGCAGTGCTAGAGATAGAGGACATAAGATCTTC.

The gene calls are TRBV14 and TRBJ1-1, with 9 bases matching TRBD1. Per germline, CDR1 SGHDN and CDR2 FVKESK. V lost 4 bases to trimming and J lost 4 bases; unmatched junction nucleotides: 4. The CDR3 is made up of 14 amino acids. As DNA, the CDR3 is TGTGCCAGCAGCCGCTACAGGGGGCGCACTGAAGCTTTCTTT. Amino acids: CASSRYRGRTEAFF.

The J gene is TRBJ1-6, the V gene TRBV9; 11 positions agree with TRBD1. V lost 4 bases, J lost 9 bases, and 3 bases stayed unmatched. This CDR3 spans 14 amino acids. Germline-derived CDR1 and CDR2 are SGDLS and YYNGEE. CDR3 nucleotides: TGTGCCAGCAGCATGGGACAGGGGGTTTCACCCCTCCACTTT. Translation gives CASSMGQGVSPLHF. The variable domain in full, completed from reference TRBV9 and TRBJ1-6, reads DSGVTQTPKHLITATGQRVTLRCSPRSGDLSVYWYQQSLDQGLQFLIQYYNGEERAKGNILERFSAQQFPDLHSELNLSSLELGDSALYFCASSMGQGVSPLHFGNGTRLTVT.

The chain joins TRBV2 to TRBJ2-7, with 12 bases aligning to TRBD2. This CDR3 region has 14 residues. CDR1 is SNHLY, CDR2 FYNNEI, per germline. The V and J ends lost 4 bases and 4 bases, in that order; junction bases with no gene match: 2. As DNA, the CDR3 is TGTGCCAGCAGTGCTCTAGCGGGAGGGTACGAGCAGTACTTC. This sequence encodes CASSALAGGYEQYF.

A single count supports this clone. The gene calls are TRBV5-1 and TRBJ2-7, with TRBD1 as a possible D gene (6 bases). V shed 1 base and J shed 3 bases, with 11 bases lying between them. This CDR3 contains 14 residues. CDR1 is SGHRS, CDR2 YFSETQ, per germline. The CDR3 spells CASSLRQANYEQYF. Written as DNA, the CDR3 is TGCGCCAGCAGCTTGAGACAGGCGAACTACGAGCAGTACTTC.

J is TRBJ1-6 and V is TRBV7-9; 9 nucleotides align to TRBD1. The germline V gene encodes CDR1 SEHNR and CDR2 FQNEAQ (reference sequence). V lost 5 bases to trimming and J lost 6 bases; unmatched junction nucleotides: 5. The CDR3 runs to 15 residues. The CDR3 coding sequence is TGTGCCAGCAGCCGACAGGGGGGACGTAATTCACCCCTCCACTTT. It encodes CASSRQGGRNSPLHF.

This clone was picked up one time. The genes are TRBV7-9 and TRBJ1-2; maybe TRBD1 (6 bases). In germline, CDR1 is SEHNR, CDR2 FQNEAQ (reference sequence). The CDR3 is 16 residues long. The V and J ends lost 5 bases and 0 bases respectively, with 16 bases between them. CDR3 nucleotides: TGTGCCAGCAGCCAAACGTCGCGGACAGCTAACTATGGCTACACCTTC. Amino acid sequence: CASSQTSRTANYGYTF.

This clone was observed a single time. V is TRBV2 and J is TRBJ1-4, with D maybe TRBD1 (5 bases). The CDR3 covers 16 residues. CDR1 is SNHLY, CDR2 FYNNEI, per germline. Trimming cost V 4 bases and J 5 bases, with 17 bases left between them. CDR3 DNA sequence: TGTGCCAGCAGTGTATACGGGGGAGATCGGAATGAAAAACTGTTTTTT. The encoded protein is CASSVYGGDRNEKLFF.

This chain uses TRBV2 with TRBJ1-5, with TRBD1 identical over 7 bases. Germline CDR1 SNHLY, CDR2 FYNNEI. This CDR3 region has 14 residues. V lost 2 bases to trimming and J lost 15 bases; unmatched junction nucleotides: 13. For the CDR3, the DNA is TGTGCCAGCAGTGAATACCAGGGGGTTCGCCGCGGGCATTTT. Translating it yields CASSEYQGVRRGHF.

V and J are TRBV6-2 or TRBV6-3 and TRBJ1-2; unclear D gene. Trimming cost V 5 bases and J 4 bases, with 14 bases left between them. The germline CDR1 and CDR2 sequences are MNHEY and SVGEGT. The CDR3 is 14 residues long. CDR3: CASSSIEAAYGYTF. The CDR3, as DNA: TGTGCCAGCAGTAGCATCGAGGCCGCCTATGGCTACACCTTC.

CDR3 residues: CATSERRTGFERTEAFF. CDR3 nucleotide sequence: TGTGCCACCAGTGAGCGGAGGACAGGGTTTGAGAGGACTGAAGCTTTCTTT. The V call is TRBV24-1, the J call TRBJ1-1; 8 bases agree with TRBD1. The V gene end was trimmed by 4 bases and the J gene end by 5 bases; junction bases not matched to a gene: 14. The CDR3 runs 17 residues. Germline-derived CDR1 and CDR2 are KGHDR and SFDVKD.

CDR3 nucleotide sequence: TGTGCCAGCTCACCACAGCTAGCGGGAGAGCAGTACTTC. The encoded protein is CASSPQLAGEQYF. V gene TRBV18 combines with J gene TRBJ2-7; 9 bases map to TRBD2. The CDR3 is 13 amino acids. Germline assignment: CDR1 KGHSH and CDR2 LQKENI. V lost 1 base to trimming and J lost 7 bases; unmatched junction nucleotides: 2.

This clone was picked up one time. V and J are TRBV10-3 and TRBJ1-2; unclear D gene. V dropped 4 bases and J dropped 7 bases, with 10 bases sitting between them. This CDR3 region has 12 residues. Germline V lookup: CDR1 ENHRY, CDR2 SYGVKD. The CDR3, as DNA: TGTGCCATCAGTGGGCAAGATTCTGGCTACACCTTC. It codes for CAISGQDSGYTF.

Comments on this clone: Germline is not matched at one junction end, which may reflect a read error. This rearrangement joins TRBV12-3 or TRBV12-4 to TRBJ2-5; 10 positions agree with TRBD2. This CDR3 is built from 13 residues. The CDR3 DNA reads TGTGCCAGCAGCTTAGCGGGGGGTGAGACCCAGTACTTC. As protein: CASSLAGGETQYF.

The chain joins TRBV4-1 to TRBJ2-2; weak D call: TRBD1 (5 bases). Germline values: CDR1 MGHRA, CDR2 YSYEKL. Deletions cut 4 bases from V and 3 bases from J, with 21 bases between. The CDR3 runs 18 residues. In DNA form, the CDR3 reads TGCGCCAGCAGCCGACAAATGGTGGAAGGGGCAGACACCGGGGAGCTGTTTTTT. Protein sequence: CASSRQMVEGADTGELFF.

The chain employs TRBV6-5 and TRBJ1-6, with 8 bases identical to TRBD1. Germline trimming cut 5 bases from V and 9 bases from J; bases unmatched to any gene: 9. The CDR3 sequence is 15 residues long. In germline, CDR1 is MNHEY, CDR2 SVGAGI. CDR3 DNA sequence: TGTGCCAGCAGTCTTACCGGCAGGGGGCGTTCACCCCTCCACTTT. As protein: CASSLTGRGRSPLHF.

The chain has TRBV7-9 and TRBJ2-7, with TRBD2 matching over 7 bases. J was trimmed by 9 bases and V by 5 bases; bases with no gene match: 13. This CDR3 has 14 residues. Looked up from germline, CDR1 is SEHNR and CDR2 is FQNEAQ (reference sequence). The CDR3 sequence: CASSPPGGVLSQYF. The CDR3 DNA reads TGTGCCAGCAGCCCCCCGGGGGGAGTTCTTTCGCAGTACTTC.

The chain employs TRBV15 and TRBJ1-6; 7 bases agree with TRBD1. Germline CDR1 is LNHNV and CDR2 is YYDKDF (reference sequence). V was pared by 5 bases and J by 9 bases, with 7 bases of the junction left unmatched. The CDR3 length is 14 residues. In DNA form, the CDR3 reads TGTGCCACCAGCCCGGGACAGCTGATTTCACCCCTCCACTTT. It is translated as CATSPGQLISPLHF. The entire variable domain, with the rest obtained from reference TRBV15 and TRBJ1-6, is as follows: DAMVIQNPRYQVTQFGKPVTLSCSQTLNHNVMYWYQQKSSQAPKLLFHYYDKDFNNEADTPDNFQSRRPNTSFCFLDIRSPGLGDTAMYLCATSPGQLISPLHFGNGTRLTVT.

The chain joins TRBV29-1 to TRBJ2-3; the match to TRBD1 covers 7 bases. After removal of 2 bases from V and 2 bases from J, the junction contained 13 bases not matched to a gene. The CDR3 sequence is 17 residues long. Germline CDR1 is SQVTM and CDR2 is ANQGSEA. The DNA for the CDR3 is TGCAGCGTTGAAAGTCTACAGAGGGACAGACCCACAGATACGCAGTATTTT. This sequence encodes CSVESLQRDRPTDTQYF.

V and J are TRBV15 and TRBJ1-2, with 9 nucleotides matching TRBD1. The V gene's germline CDR1 is LNHNV and CDR2 YYDKDF (reference sequence). The CDR3 covers 14 residues. V gave up 1 base and J gave up 5 bases; unmatched junction bases: 2. The CDR3 nucleotides read TGTGCCACCAGCAGAGGGACAGGGGAATATGGCTACACCTTC. Amino acid sequence: CATSRGTGEYGYTF.

The chain links TRBV6-1 to TRBJ2-2; 8 bases are a match to TRBD2. CDR1 is MNHNS and CDR2 is SASEGT in the germline V gene. V gave up 2 bases and J gave up 3 bases; unmatched junction bases: 2. This CDR3 spans 15 amino acids. For the CDR3, the DNA is TGTGCCAGCAGTGAACCAGCGGGAGACACCGGGGAGCTGTTTTTT. Protein: CASSEPAGDTGELFF.

The V call is TRBV3-1 (or the pseudogene TRBV3-2), the J call TRBJ2-5; tentatively, D is TRBD2 (6 bases). V was shortened by 4 bases and J by 9 bases, with 18 bases between the two germline ends. This CDR3 has 14 amino acids. CDR1 LGHDT and CDR2 YNNKEL come from the germline V gene (reference sequence). CDR3 nucleotides: TGTGCCAGCAGCCCCTCAGCGGGCCCCAGGGCCCAGTACTTC. It translates to CASSPSAGPRAQYF.

V gene TRBV29-1 combines with J gene TRBJ2-4, with D perhaps matching TRBD2 (5 bases). V was trimmed by 5 bases and J by 7 bases, leaving 12 bases between them. Per germline, CDR1 SQVTM and CDR2 ANQGSEA. CDR3 size: 12 residues. CDR3 in DNA: TGCAGCGTTAACCGGGGAGAGAACATTCAGTACTTC. Encoded protein: CSVNRGENIQYF.

The rearrangement links TRBV11-2 to TRBJ1-6; D is possibly TRBD1 (5 bases). Germline V gives CDR1 SGHAT, CDR2 FQNNGV. V was clipped by 3 bases and J by 7 bases, with 16 bases between them. CDR3 length equals 16 residues. The CDR3 sequence: CASSLGPTGGNSPLHF. The CDR3 coding sequence is TGTGCCAGCAGCTTGGGGCCGACCGGGGGGAATTCACCCCTCCACTTT.

This CDR3 reads CASSYSGEAPLHF. The DNA of the CDR3 is TGTGCCAGCAGTTACTCGGGGGAGGCACCCCTCCACTTT. This chain links TRBV6-2 or TRBV6-3 with TRBJ1-6; the D gene is possibly TRBD1 (5 bases). Germline V gives CDR1 MNHEY, CDR2 SVGEGT. The CDR3 extends over 13 amino acids. The germline V and J ends were trimmed by 0 bases and 11 bases, with 8 bases remaining between them.